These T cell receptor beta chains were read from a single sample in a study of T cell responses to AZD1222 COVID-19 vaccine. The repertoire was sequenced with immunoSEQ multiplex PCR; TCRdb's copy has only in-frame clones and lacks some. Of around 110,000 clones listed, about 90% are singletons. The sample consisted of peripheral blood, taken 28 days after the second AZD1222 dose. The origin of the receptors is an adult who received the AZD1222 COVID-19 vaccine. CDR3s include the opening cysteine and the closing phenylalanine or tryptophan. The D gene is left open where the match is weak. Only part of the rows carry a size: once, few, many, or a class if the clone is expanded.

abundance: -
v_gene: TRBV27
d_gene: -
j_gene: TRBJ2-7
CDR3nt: TGTGCCAGCGGTGACAGTGCCTTCTACGAGCAGTACTTC
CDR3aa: CASGDSAFYEQYF

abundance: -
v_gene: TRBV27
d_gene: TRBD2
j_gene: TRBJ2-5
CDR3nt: TGTGCCAGCAGACCGGGACTAGCGGGAAAGACCCAGTACTTC
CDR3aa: CASRPGLAGKTQYF

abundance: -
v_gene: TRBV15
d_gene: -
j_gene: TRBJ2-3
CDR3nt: TGTGCCACCAGCAGAGGGGGCGCGGGTGTCAACGCAGATACGCAGTATTTT
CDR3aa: CATSRGGAGVNADTQYF

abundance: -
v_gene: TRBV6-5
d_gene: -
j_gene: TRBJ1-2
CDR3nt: TGTGCCACTCACGACGGTAACTATGGCTACACCTTC
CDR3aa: CATHDGNYGYTF

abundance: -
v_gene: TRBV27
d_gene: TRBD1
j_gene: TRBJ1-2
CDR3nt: TGTGCCAGCAGTCCACGTCCCCCCACAGGGGCCTATGGCTACACCTTC
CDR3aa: CASSPRPPTGAYGYTF

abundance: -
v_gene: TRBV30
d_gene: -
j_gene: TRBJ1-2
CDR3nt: TGTGCCTGGAGTGTATCAGGGTACTATGGCTACACCTTC
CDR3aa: CAWSVSGYYGYTF

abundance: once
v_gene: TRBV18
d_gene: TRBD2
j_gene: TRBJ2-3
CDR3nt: TGTGCCAGCTCACCTCAAGTAGCGGGAGTATTTAAGTCGAAAGATACGCAGTATTTT
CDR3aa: CASSPQVAGVFKSKDTQYF

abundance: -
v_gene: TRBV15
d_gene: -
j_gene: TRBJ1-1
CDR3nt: TGTGCCACCACAAATGGTCGGGGGGTGAACACTGAAGCTTTCTTT
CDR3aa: CATTNGRGVNTEAFF

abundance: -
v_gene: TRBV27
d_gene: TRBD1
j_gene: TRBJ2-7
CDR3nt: TGTGCCAGCACCAAGGGAAGGACAGGGATGAGCGAGCAGTACTTC
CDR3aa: CASTKGRTGMSEQYF

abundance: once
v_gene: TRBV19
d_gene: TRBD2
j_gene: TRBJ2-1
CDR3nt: TGTGCCAGTACAGGCCGGGGGGGGCCCCGCCACAATGAGCAGTTCTTC
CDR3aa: CASTGRGGPRHNEQFF

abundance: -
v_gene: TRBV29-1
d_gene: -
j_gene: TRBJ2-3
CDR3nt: TGCAGCGTTGACCCTAAAGGGGATACGCAGTATTTT
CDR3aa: CSVDPKGDTQYF

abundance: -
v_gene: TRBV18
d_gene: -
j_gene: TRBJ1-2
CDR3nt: TGTGCCAGCTCACCAGAGGACTATGGCTACACCTTC
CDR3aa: CASSPEDYGYTF

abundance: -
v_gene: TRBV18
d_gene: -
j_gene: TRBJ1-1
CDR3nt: TGTGCCAGCTCACCAACCGGGGTCACTGAAGCTTTCTTT
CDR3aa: CASSPTGVTEAFF

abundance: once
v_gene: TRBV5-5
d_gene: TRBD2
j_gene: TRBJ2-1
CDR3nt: TGTGCCAGCAGCTTGGTTGAGGGACTAGGTCAGTTCTTC
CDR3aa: CASSLVEGLGQFF

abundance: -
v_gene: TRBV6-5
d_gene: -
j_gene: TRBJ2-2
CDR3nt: TGTGCCAGCAGTAACTGGGACGACGGTCGGGAGCTGTTTTTT
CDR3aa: CASSNWDDGRELFF

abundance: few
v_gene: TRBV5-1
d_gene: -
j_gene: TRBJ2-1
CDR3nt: TGCGCCAGCAGCTTGGAATCCTATGCGCCTTGGGAGCAGTTCTTC
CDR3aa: CASSLESYAPWEQFF

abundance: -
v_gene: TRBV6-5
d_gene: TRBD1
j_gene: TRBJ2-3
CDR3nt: TGTGCCAGCAGTTCCGACAGGGGGAGCACAGATACGCAGTATTTT
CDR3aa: CASSSDRGSTDTQYF

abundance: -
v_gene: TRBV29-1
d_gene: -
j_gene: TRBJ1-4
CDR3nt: TGCAGCGTGGGGGTCGGGATTGGAGCTAATGAAAAACTGTTTTTT
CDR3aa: CSVGVGIGANEKLFF